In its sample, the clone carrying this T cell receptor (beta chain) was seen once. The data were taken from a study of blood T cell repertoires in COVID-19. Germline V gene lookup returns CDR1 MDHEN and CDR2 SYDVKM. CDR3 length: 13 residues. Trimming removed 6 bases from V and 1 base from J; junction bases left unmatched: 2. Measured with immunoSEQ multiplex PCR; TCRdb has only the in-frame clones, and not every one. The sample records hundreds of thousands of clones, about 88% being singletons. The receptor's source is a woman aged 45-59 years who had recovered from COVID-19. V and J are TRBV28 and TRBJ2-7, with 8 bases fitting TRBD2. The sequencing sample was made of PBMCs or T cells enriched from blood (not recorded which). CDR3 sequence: CASSLAGSYEQYF. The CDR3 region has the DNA TGTGCCAGCAGCTTAGCGGGATCCTACGAGCAGTACTTC.